Listed below are T cell receptor beta chains from one sample, sequenced in a study of blood T cell repertoires in COVID-19. Profiling relied on immunoSEQ multiplex PCR, and the TCRdb table lists in-frame clones only, not all of them. In the table there are 160,000 or so clones, approximately 95% of which are singletons. Specimen: peripheral blood. The receptors originated from a woman in her sixties or seventies with COVID-19, enrolled during active disease. CDR3s include the opening cysteine and the closing phenylalanine or tryptophan.

V,length,CDR3
TRBV5-1,14,CASSDPAVSYEQYF
TRBV7-9,15,CASSFSSGGAHEQFF
TRBV5-4,15,CASSRSGQRNEKLFF
TRBV5-1,15,CASSSADTREETQYF
TRBV12-3/TRBV12-4,12,CATGPGDTEAFF
TRBV14,13,CASSQDRTGELFF
TRBV11-2,15,CASSYYRGSGNTIYF
TRBV2,14,CASSGTGGSYEQYF
TRBV3-1/TRBV3-2,15,CASSQGVGRDSEAFF
TRBV3-1/TRBV3-2,15,CASSPREGGRAEAFF